These 26 T cell receptor beta chains share one sample of origin, sequenced in a study of control samples from healthy donors and cancer patients (dated by TCRdb to 2018 to 2021). Libraries were constructed by the immunoSEQ multiplex PCR assay. The immuneACCESS repertoire file appears here via TCRdb, limited to in-frame rearrangements. These files lack a portion of the clones; in checked studies, under half of the deficit traces to unresolved V genes, and the cause of the others is not known. This sample comprises approximately 100,000 clones, roughly 90% of them detected only once. In total, the top ten clones hold about 3% of the sample. The sequenced sample was blood. The receptors shown here come from a human donor in good health. The donor label of this sample is uncertain.

The chain has TRBV2 and TRBJ2-3; D is unresolved. The CDR3 totals 15 residues. V was cut by 7 bases and J by 2 bases, with 16 bases left in between. In germline, CDR1 is SNHLY, CDR2 FYNNEI. CDR3 residues: CASTESATNTDTQYF. Here the CDR3 DNA reads TGTGCCAGCACCGAGTCGGCTACTAACACAGATACGCAGTATTTT.

The rearrangement uses TRBV19 and TRBJ2-7; TRBD2 aligns across 7 bases. This CDR3 comprises 17 residues. The V and J ends lost 5 bases and 5 bases, in that order; junction bases with no gene match: 18. Germline V gene sequence: CDR1 LNHDA, CDR2 SQIVND (reference sequence). CDR3 protein: CASSPRGPAGLLNEQYF. The DNA for the CDR3 is TGTGCCAGTAGTCCGAGAGGCCCAGCGGGATTACTGAACGAGCAGTACTTC.

The V gene is TRBV3-1 (or the pseudogene TRBV3-2), the J gene TRBJ1-2; 9 bases are shared with TRBD1. This CDR3 has 16 amino acids. J gave up 7 bases and V 1 base, and 10 bases lay outside the gene matches. CDR1 and CDR2 from the germline V gene are LGHDT and YNNKEL (reference sequence). CDR3 in DNA: TGTGCCAGCAGCCAAGGGGTACCACAGGGGGCCAGTGGCTACACCTTC. Its translation is CASSQGVPQGASGYTF.

The chain is built from TRBV25-1 and TRBJ2-1; D might be TRBD1 or TRBD2, each matching 7 bases. The CDR3 sequence is 13 residues long. Germline V gene lookup returns CDR1 MGHDK and CDR2 SYGVNS. Trimming removed 6 bases at V and 9 bases at J, with 15 bases between. Here the CDR3 reads CASRKGAGAEQFF. For the CDR3, the DNA is TGTGCCAGCAGGAAGGGGGCGGGGGCTGAGCAGTTCTTC.

The chain has TRBV2 and TRBJ1-6, with D possibly matching TRBD1 (6 bases). The CDR3 consists of 12 residues. Deletions cut 6 bases from V and 8 bases from J, with 8 bases between. Germline-derived CDR1 and CDR2 are SNHLY and FYNNEI. The CDR3 protein is CASSRTDSPLHF. DNA for the CDR3: TGTGCCAGCAGCAGGACAGATTCACCCCTCCACTTT.

V usage is TRBV2 and J usage is TRBJ2-7; perhaps TRBD1 as D (5 bases). Germline assignment: CDR1 SNHLY and CDR2 FYNNEI. The CDR3 sequence is 14 residues long. V was pared by 4 bases and J by 5 bases, with 15 bases between. The CDR3 DNA follows: TGTGCCAGCAGTGTTAAGGGGCACGGACACGAGCAGTACTTC. Protein sequence: CASSVKGHGHEQYF.

The rearrangement links TRBV28 to TRBJ1-1; D unclear. Germline V CDR1 and CDR2: MDHEN, SYDVKM. The ends were cut back, 2 bases at V and 7 bases at J, with 17 bases in the middle. This CDR3 is built from 15 residues. The CDR3 protein is CASSLAQQRRVEAFF. The DNA of the CDR3 is TGTGCCAGCAGTTTAGCCCAGCAAAGACGGGTTGAAGCTTTCTTT.

The genes are TRBV15 and TRBJ2-5, with D possibly being TRBD1 (6 bases). This CDR3 comprises 15 residues. CDR1 is LNHNV and CDR2 is YYDKDF in the germline V gene (reference sequence). V lost 4 bases and J 4 bases, leaving 16 bases between the germline ends. CDR3 sequence: CATSTYRDGPETQYF. In nucleotides, the CDR3 is TGTGCCACCAGCACATACAGGGATGGGCCAGAGACCCAGTACTTC. Variable domain in full (rest from reference TRBV15 and TRBJ2-5): DAMVIQNPRYQVTQFGKPVTLSCSQTLNHNVMYWYQQKSSQAPKLLFHYYDKDFNNEADTPDNFQSRRPNTSFCFLDIRSPGLGDTAMYLCATSTYRDGPETQYFGPGTRLLVL.

The rearrangement links TRBV19 to TRBJ2-1; weak D call: TRBD1 (6 bases). The length of the CDR3 is 15 residues. The V end lost 3 bases, the J end lost 8 bases, and 17 bases lay between the germline ends. Germline assignment: CDR1 LNHDA and CDR2 SQIVND (reference sequence). This CDR3 is CASSIRAGASHEQFF. The CDR3 DNA reads as TGTGCCAGTAGTATCCGGGCAGGGGCGAGCCATGAGCAGTTCTTC.

The gene calls are TRBV7-6 and TRBJ2-1, with 7 bases identical to TRBD1. Germline CDR1 reads SGHVS; CDR2 reads FNYEAQ. V lost 5 bases, J lost 2 bases, and 6 bases stayed unmatched. The CDR3 has 15 amino acids. DNA of the CDR3: TGTGCCAGCAGCGCCGAGGGGGCCCCCTACAATGAGCAGTTCTTC. This gives the protein CASSAEGAPYNEQFF.

This clone was observed a single time. This chain uses TRBV24-1 with TRBJ2-6; no clear D. V was trimmed by 4 bases and J by 0 bases, leaving 12 bases between them. CDR1 and CDR2 from the germline V gene are KGHDR and SFDVKD. The CDR3 is 17 residues long. CDR3 DNA: TGTGCCACCAGTGACGACTTATCAGACTCTGGGGCCAACGTCCTGACTTTC. Residues: CATSDDLSDSGANVLTF.

The CDR3 protein is CASSITGKTGELFF. CDR3 nucleotide sequence: TGTGCCAGTAGTATAACAGGGAAGACCGGGGAGCTGTTTTTT. The genes are TRBV19 and TRBJ2-2; weak D call: TRBD1 (6 bases). The germline V gene has CDR1 LNHDA and CDR2 SQIVND (reference sequence). V gave up 2 bases and J gave up 5 bases, with 9 bases separating them. There are 14 residues in the CDR3.

CDR3 loop: CATSGLAGTGDEKLFF. The CDR3 nucleotides are TGTGCCACCAGCGGTTTAGCCGGGACAGGAGATGAAAAACTGTTTTTT. This rearrangement joins TRBV15 to TRBJ1-4; 8 bases align to TRBD1. Per germline, CDR1 LNHNV and CDR2 YYDKDF (reference sequence). The CDR3 has 16 amino acids. V lost 5 bases to trimming and J lost 6 bases; unmatched junction nucleotides: 11.

This clone was seen a single time. The chain recombines TRBV5-1 with TRBJ1-6, with TRBD1 matching over 9 bases. Trimming removed 1 base from V and 10 bases from J; junction bases left unmatched: 6. Germline values: CDR1 SGHRS, CDR2 YFSETQ. The CDR3 extends over 15 amino acids. CDR3 DNA: TGCGCCAGCAGCTTGTCACAGGGGGCACAATCACCCCTCCACTTT. Amino acid sequence: CASSLSQGAQSPLHF. Drawing the rest from reference TRBV5-1 and TRBJ1-6, the complete variable domain is KAGVTQTPRYLIKTRGQQVTLSCSPISGHRSVSWYQQTPGQGLQFLFEYFSETQRNKGNFPGRFSGRQFSNSRSEMNVSTLELGDSALYLCASSLSQGAQSPLHFGNGTRLTVT.

The genes are TRBV30 and TRBJ2-3; D may match TRBD1 or TRBD2 (5 bases each). Germline lookup yields CDR1 GTSNPN and CDR2 SVGIG (reference sequence). The CDR3 runs 13 residues. Between the trimmed V and J ends, which lost 3 bases and 4 bases, there was a span of 11 bases. The CDR3 DNA reads as TGTGCCTGGAGCACCGGGACGCCAGATACGCAGTATTTT. This sequence encodes CAWSTGTPDTQYF.

This rearrangement joins TRBV5-1 to TRBJ1-1, with D tentatively TRBD1 (5 bases). Trimming cost V 0 bases and J 0 bases, with 12 bases left between them. The V gene's germline CDR1 is SGHRS and CDR2 YFSETQ. The CDR3 is 16 amino acids. The CDR3 coding sequence is TGCGCCAGCAGCTTGGGGACGGGACGGATGAACACTGAAGCTTTCTTT. This codes for CASSLGTGRMNTEAFF. Full variable domain (remainder filled in from reference TRBV5-1 and TRBJ1-1): KAGVTQTPRYLIKTRGQQVTLSCSPISGHRSVSWYQQTPGQGLQFLFEYFSETQRNKGNFPGRFSGRQFSNSRSEMNVSTLELGDSALYLCASSLGTGRMNTEAFFGQGTRLTVV.

The rearrangement joins TRBV6-5 to TRBJ1-6; D is uncertain. The CDR3 spans 15 residues. The germline gives CDR1 MNHEY, CDR2 SVGAGI. Trimming cost V 2 bases and J 6 bases, with 11 bases left between them. The CDR3 sequence: CASSYGSGLNSPLHF. CDR3 in DNA: TGTGCCAGCAGTTACGGGTCAGGACTTAATTCACCCCTCCACTTT.

The chain links TRBV14 to TRBJ1-4; 10 bases match TRBD1. The CDR3 spans 14 residues. Germline V gene data show CDR1 as SGHDN and CDR2 as FVKESK. V lost 7 bases to trimming and J lost 8 bases; unmatched junction nucleotides: 7. The CDR3 loop is CASNVDRGLEKLFF. As DNA, the CDR3 is TGTGCCAGCAACGTCGACAGGGGGCTCGAAAAACTGTTTTTT.

V gene TRBV30 combines with J gene TRBJ2-1; 7 nucleotides line up with TRBD2. The ends lost 2 bases at V and 7 bases at J; junction bases unmatched: 8. There are 14 residues in the CDR3. Germline loops: CDR1 GTSNPN, CDR2 SVGIG (reference sequence). Written as DNA, the CDR3 is TGTGCCTGGAGTACTGGGGTGCGGGGGAATGAGCAGTTCTTC. This translates into CAWSTGVRGNEQFF.

The rearrangement uses TRBV4-3 and TRBJ1-3; unclear D gene. This CDR3 is 13 amino acids long. The germline gives CDR1 LGHNA, CDR2 YSLEER. Trimming removed 1 base at V and 4 bases at J, with 5 bases between. The CDR3 spells CASSQAAGNTIYF. CDR3 in DNA: TGCGCCAGCAGCCAAGCGGCCGGAAACACCATATATTTT.

This sequence joins TRBV27 and TRBJ1-1, with a possible D match to TRBD1 (6 bases). The CDR3 has 12 amino acids. Trimming stripped 2 bases from V and 11 bases from J, with 12 bases between. CDR1 MNHEY and CDR2 SMNVEV come from the germline V gene (reference sequence). DNA of the CDR3: TGTGCCAGCAGTTTAAACGCAGGGGCTGCTTTCTTT. Its protein product is CASSLNAGAAFF.

The gene calls are TRBV27 and TRBJ1-1, with D maybe TRBD1 (6 bases). This CDR3 is 15 amino acids long. V shed 6 bases and J shed 7 bases, with 21 bases lying between them. CDR1 is MNHEY, CDR2 SMNVEV, per germline (reference sequence). This CDR3 is CASRFGGAGKDEAFF. The CDR3 DNA reads as TGTGCCAGCAGGTTCGGGGGCGCCGGTAAAGATGAAGCTTTCTTT.

The V and J genes are TRBV6-1 and TRBJ2-1; the match to TRBD2 covers 12 bases. The ends lost 2 bases at V and 7 bases at J; junction bases unmatched: 3. Germline-derived CDR1 and CDR2 are MNHNS and SASEGT. The CDR3 runs 15 residues. The CDR3 loop reads CASSELAGGPNEQFF. DNA for the CDR3: TGTGCCAGCAGTGAACTAGCGGGGGGGCCGAATGAGCAGTTCTTC.

The J gene is TRBJ1-3, the V gene TRBV4-1, with 8 bases matching TRBD1. Germline CDR1 MGHRA, CDR2 YSYEKL. CDR3 length equals 15 residues. Trimming removed 3 bases from V and 4 bases from J; junction bases left unmatched: 5. In DNA form, the CDR3 reads TGCGCCAGCAGCCAGTGGACAGGGTACGGAAACACCATATATTTT. Translating it yields CASSQWTGYGNTIYF.

The rearrangement joins TRBV5-4 to TRBJ2-7; 13 positions agree with TRBD2. The V gene end was trimmed by 4 bases and the J gene end by 2 bases; junction bases not matched to a gene: 6. From germline, CDR1 is SGHNT and CDR2 YYREEE (reference sequence). The CDR3 spans 16 residues. The CDR3 loop is CASSKGTSGAPYEQYF. CDR3 nucleotides: TGTGCCAGCAGCAAGGGGACTAGCGGGGCCCCCTACGAGCAGTACTTC.

J is TRBJ1-3 and V is TRBV5-1, with a tentative D call TRBD1 (5 bases). Trimming took 4 bases from V and 4 from J, leaving 15 bases between them. CDR1 SGHRS and CDR2 YFSETQ come from the germline V gene. CDR3 size: 15 residues. CDR3 DNA: TGCGCCAGCAGCCCGGATCCGACAGAAGGAAACACCATATATTTT. This translates into CASSPDPTEGNTIYF. The whole variable domain, remainder taken from reference TRBV5-1 and TRBJ1-3, is KAGVTQTPRYLIKTRGQQVTLSCSPISGHRSVSWYQQTPGQGLQFLFEYFSETQRNKGNFPGRFSGRQFSNSRSEMNVSTLELGDSALYLCASSPDPTEGNTIYFGEGSWLTVV.